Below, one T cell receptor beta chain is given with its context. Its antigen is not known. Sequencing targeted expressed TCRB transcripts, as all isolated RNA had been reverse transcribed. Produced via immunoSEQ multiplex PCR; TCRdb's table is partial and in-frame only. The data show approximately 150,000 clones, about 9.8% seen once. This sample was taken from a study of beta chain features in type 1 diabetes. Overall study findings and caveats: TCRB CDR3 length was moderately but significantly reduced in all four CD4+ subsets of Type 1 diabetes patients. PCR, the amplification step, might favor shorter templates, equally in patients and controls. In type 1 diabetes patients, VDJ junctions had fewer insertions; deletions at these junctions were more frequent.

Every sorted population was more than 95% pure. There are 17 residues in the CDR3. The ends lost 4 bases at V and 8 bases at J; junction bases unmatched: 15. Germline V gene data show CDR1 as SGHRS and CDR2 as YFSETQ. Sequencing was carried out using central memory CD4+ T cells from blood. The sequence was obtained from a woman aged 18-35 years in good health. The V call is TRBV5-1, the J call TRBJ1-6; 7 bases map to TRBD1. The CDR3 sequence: CASSLGQTYDSHSPLHF. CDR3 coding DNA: TGCGCCAGCAGCCTGGGACAGACCTACGATAGTCATTCACCCCTCCACTTT.